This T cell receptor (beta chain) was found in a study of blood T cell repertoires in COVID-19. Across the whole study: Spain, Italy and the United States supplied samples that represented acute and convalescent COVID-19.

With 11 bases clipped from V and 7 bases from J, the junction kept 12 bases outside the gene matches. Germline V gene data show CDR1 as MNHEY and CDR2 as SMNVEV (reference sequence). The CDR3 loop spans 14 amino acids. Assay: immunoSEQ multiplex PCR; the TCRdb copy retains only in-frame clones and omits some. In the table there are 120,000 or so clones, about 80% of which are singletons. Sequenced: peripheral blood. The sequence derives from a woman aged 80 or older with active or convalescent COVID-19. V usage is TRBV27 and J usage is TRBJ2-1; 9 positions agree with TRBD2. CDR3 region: CASGLALNSNEQFF. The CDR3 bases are TGTGCCTCGGGACTAGCCCTTAACAGTAATGAGCAGTTCTTC.